A selection of T cell receptor beta chains follows, all from one sample in a study of early T cells in non-severe SARS-CoV-2 infection. From the 5' RACE reads, TCRdb called clonotypes with MiXCR, one entry per CDR3 protein. Altogether around 77,000 distinct CDR3 sequences are present, about 9.5% being singletons, with the ten largest covering roughly 7.5%. Sequences were derived from whole blood, sampled at baseline. These TCRs come from an adult who was a healthcare worker with PCR-confirmed SARS-CoV-2 infection or an uninfected control (not recorded which). Both conserved end residues are part of each CDR3. Fields, in order: CDR3 length, V gene, D gene, clone size, J gene, CDR3 protein, CDR3 DNA. A D gene is named only where the DNA matches it firmly. Clone size is not always given. Where it is, it says once, few, many or a class for expanded clones.

length: 16; V: TRBV7-2; D: NA; size: few; J: TRBJ2-7; CDR3: CASTTRGGQAALSQYF; DNA: TGTGCCAGCACCACCAGGGGCGGTCAGGCAGCGCTTTCGCAGTACTTC
length: 15; V: TRBV29-1; D: TRBD2; size: few; J: TRBJ2-5; CDR3: CSSRLRGVNQETQYF; DNA: TGCAGCTCTCGGCTCCGGGGGGTAAACCAAGAGACCCAGTACTTC
length: 14; V: TRBV7-9; D: NA; size: few; J: TRBJ2-7; CDR3: CASSSTYQGYEQYF; DNA: TGTGCCAGCAGCTCAACCTATCAGGGCTACGAGCAGTACTTC
length: 13; V: TRBV12-3/TRBV12-4; D: NA; size: NA; J: TRBJ1-1; CDR3: CASNPDGDTEAFF; DNA: TGTGCCAGCAACCCCGACGGAGACACTGAAGCTTTCTTT
length: 15; V: TRBV5-4; D: NA; size: NA; J: TRBJ2-7; CDR3: CASSLAGLNSYEQYF; DNA: TGTGCCAGCAGCTTGGCAGGGCTCAACTCCTACGAGCAGTACTTC
length: 15; V: TRBV3-1; D: NA; size: NA; J: TRBJ1-5; CDR3: CASSQDITRTQPQHF; DNA: TGTGCCAGCAGCCAAGATATCACCAGGACTCAGCCCCAGCATTTT
length: 14; V: TRBV2; D: TRBD1; size: NA; J: TRBJ2-4; CDR3: CASSGQGQKNIQYF; DNA: TGTGCCAGCAGTGGACAGGGGCAGAAAAACATTCAGTACTTC
length: 13; V: TRBV5-1; D: NA; size: NA; J: TRBJ2-5; CDR3: CASSFRLGETQYF; DNA: TGCGCCAGCAGCTTTCGACTGGGAGAGACCCAGTACTTC
length: 14; V: TRBV24-1; D: TRBD1; size: many; J: TRBJ1-1; CDR3: CATSGGTGGTEAFF; DNA: TGTGCCACCTCCGGGGGGACAGGGGGCACTGAAGCTTTCTTT
length: 16; V: TRBV5-1; D: NA; size: few; J: TRBJ2-5; CDR3: CASSLGRGTAQETQYF; DNA: TGCGCCAGCAGCTTGGGTCGCGGAACAGCCCAAGAGACCCAGTACTTC
length: 14; V: TRBV20-1; D: NA; size: NA; J: TRBJ2-2; CDR3: CSASRPRDTGELFF; DNA: TGCAGTGCTAGTCGCCCCAGGGACACCGGGGAGCTGTTTTTT
length: 12; V: TRBV12-3/TRBV12-4; D: NA; size: few; J: TRBJ1-1; CDR3: CASSYRAPEAFF; DNA: TGTGCCAGCAGCTACAGGGCCCCTGAAGCTTTCTTT
length: 12; V: TRBV18; D: NA; size: few; J: TRBJ2-1; CDR3: CASSPEADEQFF; DNA: TGTGCCAGCTCACCTGAGGCGGATGAGCAGTTCTTC